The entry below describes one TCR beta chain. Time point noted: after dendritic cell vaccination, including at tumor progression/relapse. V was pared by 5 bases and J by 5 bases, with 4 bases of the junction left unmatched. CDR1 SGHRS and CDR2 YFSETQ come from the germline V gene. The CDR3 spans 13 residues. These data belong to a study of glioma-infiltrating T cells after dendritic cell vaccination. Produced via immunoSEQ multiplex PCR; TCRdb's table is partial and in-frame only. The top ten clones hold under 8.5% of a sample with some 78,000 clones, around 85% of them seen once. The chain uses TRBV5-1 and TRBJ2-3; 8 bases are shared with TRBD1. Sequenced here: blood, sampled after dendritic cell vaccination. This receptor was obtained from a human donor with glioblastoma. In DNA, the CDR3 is TGCGCCAGCAGTGGACAGGGAAGAGATACGCAGTATTTT. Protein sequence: CASSGQGRDTQYF.